A selection of T cell receptor beta chains follows, all from one sample in a study of radiotherapy plus CTLA-4 blockade in lung cancer. The assay was immunoSEQ multiplex PCR, and TCRdb's table has in-frame clones only and misses some. The data show about 45,000 clones, roughly three quarters seen once. The input for sequencing was peripheral blood, taken from a patient treated with radiotherapy plus ipilimumab. The receptors were gathered from a human donor with non-small cell lung cancer who had stable disease on radiotherapy plus ipilimumab. CDR3s include the opening cysteine and the closing phenylalanine or tryptophan. The D gene is left open where the match is weak. For some rows the clone size is stated as once, few or many, or as a class when expanded; others skip it.

J: TRBJ2-7; D: -; V: TRBV5-4; size: -; DNA: TGTGCCACTTGCTTCCAAGGCTACGAGCAGTACTTC; CDR3: CATCFQGYEQYF
J: TRBJ2-1; D: -; V: TRBV7-6; size: -; DNA: TGTGCCAGCAGCTTAGTTGATGAGCAGTTCTTC; CDR3: CASSLVDEQFF
J: TRBJ1-4; D: -; V: TRBV6-1; size: -; DNA: TGTGCCAGCAGTGAATTGGGGATCGTAGCCGAAAAACTGTTTTTT; CDR3: CASSELGIVAEKLFF
J: TRBJ1-2; D: -; V: TRBV28; size: -; DNA: TGTGCCAGCAGTCTCAGAAACTATGGCTACACCTTC; CDR3: CASSLRNYGYTF
J: TRBJ2-1; D: -; V: TRBV20-1; size: -; DNA: TGCAGTGCGTCCCACAACAATGAGCAGTTCTTC; CDR3: CSASHNNEQFF
J: TRBJ2-1; D: -; V: TRBV9; size: -; DNA: TGTGCCAGCAGCGTAGTTGAGGGCGCCAATGAGCAGTTCTTC; CDR3: CASSVVEGANEQFF
J: TRBJ2-1; D: -; V: TRBV6-1; size: -; DNA: TGTGCCAGCAGTGGTCTGGGCCGCGGCGATGAGCAGTTCTTC; CDR3: CASSGLGRGDEQFF
J: TRBJ2-2; D: -; V: TRBV7-8; size: -; DNA: TGTGCCAGCAGCCGACGACTAGTCGGCACCGGGGAGCTGTTTTTT; CDR3: CASSRRLVGTGELFF
J: TRBJ2-5; D: -; V: TRBV18; size: -; DNA: TGTGCCAGCTCACGGGAGCCGAGGGGGGAGACCCAGTACTTC; CDR3: CASSREPRGETQYF
J: TRBJ1-2; D: -; V: TRBV19; size: -; DNA: TGTGCCAGTAGCCCCGGCGATTCTACACGGGGACGCCTCGGTGGCTACACCTTC; CDR3: CASSPGDSTRGRLGGYTF
J: TRBJ1-6; D: -; V: TRBV9; size: -; DNA: TGTGCCAGCAGCGTATTTACAGGGTCAAATTCACCCCTCCACTTT; CDR3: CASSVFTGSNSPLHF
J: TRBJ1-1; D: -; V: TRBV18; size: -; DNA: TGTGCCAGCTCACCGTCCTACGGGAGGGACACTGAAGCTTTCTTT; CDR3: CASSPSYGRDTEAFF
J: TRBJ1-1; D: -; V: TRBV27; size: once; DNA: TGTGCCAGCAGTTTTGGGTTGCGGGGGAACACTGAAGCTTTCTTT; CDR3: CASSFGLRGNTEAFF
J: TRBJ2-3; D: TRBD1; V: TRBV4-2; size: -; DNA: TGTGCCAGCAGCCAAGGAAAGAGGACAGGGGATGCAGATACGCAGTATTTT; CDR3: CASSQGKRTGDADTQYF
J: TRBJ2-1; D: -; V: TRBV5-1; size: -; DNA: TGCGCCAGCCGATGGGGGCCCGAGATTGGGAATGAGCAGTTCTTC; CDR3: CASRWGPEIGNEQFF
J: TRBJ1-6; D: TRBD1; V: TRBV5-8; size: -; DNA: TGTGCCAGCAGCTTCGCCGGGACAGGGGGTTCTAATTCACCCCTCCACTTT; CDR3: CASSFAGTGGSNSPLHF
J: TRBJ1-2; D: TRBD1; V: TRBV7-9; size: -; DNA: TGTGCCAGCAGCTATGCGGGACAGGGAGCCCTTTATGGCTACACCTTC; CDR3: CASSYAGQGALYGYTF
J: TRBJ2-4; D: TRBD2; V: TRBV7-3; size: -; DNA: TGTGCCAGCAGCCCGACTAGCTCTCGAAACATTCAGTACTTC; CDR3: CASSPTSSRNIQYF
J: TRBJ1-3; D: -; V: TRBV19; size: -; DNA: TGTGCCAGTAGTCCCCCGGCGTCTCGAAACACCATATATTTT; CDR3: CASSPPASRNTIYF
J: TRBJ1-4; D: TRBD1; V: TRBV9; size: -; DNA: TGTGCCAGCAGCCCCTCATCCGGGACAGGGGGTAATGAAAAACTGTTTTTT; CDR3: CASSPSSGTGGNEKLFF
J: TRBJ2-7; D: TRBD1; V: TRBV9; size: once; DNA: TGTGCCAGCAGCGTGGGGACAGGGGCCTCCTCCTACGAGCAGTACTTC; CDR3: CASSVGTGASSYEQYF
J: TRBJ2-2; D: -; V: TRBV7-8; size: -; DNA: TGTGCCAGCAGCTTCGGGGAGCTGTTTTTT; CDR3: CASSFGELFF
J: TRBJ1-5; D: TRBD1; V: TRBV9; size: -; DNA: TGTGCCAGCAGCGATACAGGGGCCCAGCCCCAGCATTTT; CDR3: CASSDTGAQPQHF
J: TRBJ1-2; D: -; V: TRBV10-3; size: -; DNA: TGTGCCCTCTCCGGGTCGAACTATGGCTACACCTTC; CDR3: CALSGSNYGYTF
J: TRBJ2-5; D: TRBD2; V: TRBV7-2; size: -; DNA: TGTGCCAGCAGCGTCTTGGGGCGGGGGGCGTATGAGACCCAGTACTTC; CDR3: CASSVLGRGAYETQYF
J: TRBJ2-1; D: TRBD2; V: TRBV4-3; size: -; DNA: TGCGCCAGCAGCGGAGCGGCTAGCGGGGATTCATACAATGAGCAGTTCTTC; CDR3: CASSGAASGDSYNEQFF
J: TRBJ1-4; D: -; V: TRBV7-9; size: -; DNA: TGTGCCAGCAGCGCTGACGGGTCAACTAATGAAAAACTGTTTTTT; CDR3: CASSADGSTNEKLFF
J: TRBJ2-3; D: TRBD2; V: TRBV9; size: few; DNA: TGTGCCAGCAGCGTAGCCCTGACTAGCTCAGATACGCAGTATTTT; CDR3: CASSVALTSSDTQYF
J: TRBJ1-5; D: -; V: TRBV7-2; size: -; DNA: TGTGCCAGCAGCTACCCTTATAGCAATCAGCCCCAGCATTTT; CDR3: CASSYPYSNQPQHF
J: TRBJ2-2; D: TRBD2; V: TRBV15; size: -; DNA: TGTGCCACCAGCAGAGATAAAAGCGGGGGGGATCCCGGGGAGCTGTTTTTT; CDR3: CATSRDKSGGDPGELFF
J: TRBJ2-5; D: TRBD1; V: TRBV2; size: -; DNA: TGTGCCAGCAGTGGGACAGGGGTTGTCCAAGAGACCCAGTACTTC; CDR3: CASSGTGVVQETQYF
J: TRBJ1-1; D: TRBD1; V: TRBV2; size: few; DNA: TGTGCCAGCGAGCGACAGGGGAACACTGAAGCTTTCTTT; CDR3: CASERQGNTEAFF
J: TRBJ2-3; D: -; V: TRBV10-3; size: -; DNA: TGTGCCATCAGTGAGGGGGGGTTTGGGGCAGATACGCAGTATTTT; CDR3: CAISEGGFGADTQYF
J: TRBJ2-4; D: TRBD1; V: TRBV5-1; size: -; DNA: TGCGCCAGCAGCTTGGCCGGGACAGTCCATGGAAACATTCAGTACTTC; CDR3: CASSLAGTVHGNIQYF
J: TRBJ1-2; D: -; V: TRBV6-1; size: -; DNA: TGTGCCAGCAGTGACGAACTCATGACAGGAAAAGATTTCGGCTACACCTTC; CDR3: CASSDELMTGKDFGYTF
J: TRBJ1-2; D: -; V: TRBV5-6; size: -; DNA: TGTGCCAGCAGCTTGGACCCAGGGACAAACTATGGCTACACCTTC; CDR3: CASSLDPGTNYGYTF
J: TRBJ1-5; D: -; V: TRBV6-5; size: once; DNA: TGTGCCAGCAGTGGGGGGGCCGGCAATCAGCCCCAGCATTTT; CDR3: CASSGGAGNQPQHF
J: TRBJ1-6; D: TRBD1; V: TRBV19; size: -; DNA: TGTGCCAGTACCATTGGGGGGACAGGGAGTTCACCCCTCCACTTT; CDR3: CASTIGGTGSSPLHF
J: TRBJ2-3; D: -; V: TRBV5-5; size: -; DNA: TGTGCCAGCAGCTTGGAGATGACAGGCAGCACAGATACGCAGTATTTT; CDR3: CASSLEMTGSTDTQYF
J: TRBJ1-3; D: -; V: TRBV10-2; size: -; DNA: TGCGCCAGCAGCAGGGGACTCGACGGAAACACCATATATTTT; CDR3: CASSRGLDGNTIYF
J: TRBJ1-2; D: -; V: TRBV6-5; size: -; DNA: TGTGCCAGCAGTTACAAGGTTAACTATGGCTACACCTTC; CDR3: CASSYKVNYGYTF
J: TRBJ1-2; D: TRBD1; V: TRBV4-3; size: once; DNA: TGCGCCAGCAGCCAAGAGTCGGGGACAGTCTATGGCTACACCTTC; CDR3: CASSQESGTVYGYTF
J: TRBJ1-1; D: TRBD1; V: TRBV6-6; size: once; DNA: TGTGCCAGCAGTTACCGCCAGGGGGCTGAAGCTTTCTTT; CDR3: CASSYRQGAEAFF
J: TRBJ2-3; D: TRBD2; V: TRBV9; size: -; DNA: TGTGCCAGCAGCGTAGCGGGGGGGTTTACAGATACGCAGTATTTT; CDR3: CASSVAGGFTDTQYF
J: TRBJ1-6; D: -; V: TRBV11-2; size: few; DNA: TGTGCCAGCAGCTTAGTTGCTTCACCCCTCCACTTT; CDR3: CASSLVASPLHF